This T cell receptor (beta chain) comes out of a study of cytomegalovirus exposure and HLA in healthy donors. In the PCR, 60 Vbeta and 13 Jbeta primers were used. Data came from immunoSEQ multiplex PCR; TCRdb stores just in-frame clones and leaves some out. The table shows 150,000 to 200,000 clones, with 60% to 85% occurring only once. The CDR3 covers 16 residues. In germline, CDR1 is SGDLS, CDR2 YYNGEE. J lost 9 bases, V lost 4 bases, and 15 bases had no gene match. The receptor was derived from a woman in her thirties or forties in good health and CMV-seronegative. V and J are TRBV9 and TRBJ2-1; 8 bases fit TRBD1. Sample: PBMCs. This CDR3 reads CASSSGLARGLGEQFF. The DNA for the CDR3 is TGTGCCAGCAGCTCAGGGCTCGCCAGGGGGCTTGGTGAGCAGTTCTTC.